In this sample, the clone carrying this TCR beta chain turned up once. This entry belongs to a study of blood T cell repertoires in COVID-19. Study-level information: PBMCs, B-cell-depleted T cells, or T cells provided the cDNA or gDNA that made up the material.

The CDR3 consists of 14 residues. V dropped 6 bases and J dropped 5; count of bases not matched to a gene: 8. The germline CDR1 and CDR2 sequences are LNHDA and SQIVND (reference sequence). Participant-given clinical history determined each cohort assignment. Only in-frame clones appear in the TCRdb table, and some are missing; sequencing was by immunoSEQ multiplex PCR. The sample lists more than 250,000 clones, roughly 89% occurring once. The rearrangement uses TRBV19 and TRBJ2-7; 9 nucleotides line up with TRBD1. The source material was PBMCs or T cells enriched from blood (not recorded which). The TCR comes from a young woman with acute COVID-19. The CDR3 protein is CASRGGGTGNEQYF. In DNA form, the CDR3 reads TGTGCCAGTAGGGGTGGTGGGACAGGGAACGAGCAGTACTTC.